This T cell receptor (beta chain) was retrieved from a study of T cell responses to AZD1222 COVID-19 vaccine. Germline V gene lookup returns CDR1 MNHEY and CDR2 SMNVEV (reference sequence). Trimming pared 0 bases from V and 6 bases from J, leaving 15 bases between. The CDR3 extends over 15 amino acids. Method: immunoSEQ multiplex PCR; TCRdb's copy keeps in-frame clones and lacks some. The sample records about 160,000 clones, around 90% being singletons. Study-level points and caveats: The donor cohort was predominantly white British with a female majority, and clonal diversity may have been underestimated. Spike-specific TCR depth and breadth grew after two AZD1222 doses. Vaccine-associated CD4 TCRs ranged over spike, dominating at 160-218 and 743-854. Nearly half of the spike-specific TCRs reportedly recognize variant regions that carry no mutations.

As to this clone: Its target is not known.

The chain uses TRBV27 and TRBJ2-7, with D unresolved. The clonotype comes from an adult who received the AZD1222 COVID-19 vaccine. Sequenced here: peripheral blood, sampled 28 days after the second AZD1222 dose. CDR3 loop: CASSLSVGPTREQYF. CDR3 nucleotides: TGTGCCAGCAGTTTATCGGTTGGACCGACTCGCGAGCAGTACTTC.